The clone carrying this T cell receptor (beta chain) has just one count. V shed 2 bases and J 2 bases; nucleotides not matched to a gene: 4. The length of the CDR3 is 15 residues. The germline V gene encodes CDR1 SGHDT and CDR2 YYEEEE. These data are taken from a study of T cell changes during pregnancy in multiple sclerosis. Sequenced by immunoSEQ multiplex PCR; TCRdb stores in-frame clones only, minus some. The sample has 60,000 to 85,000 clones, about 94% seen once. The sequences come from peripheral blood, collected in the third trimester of pregnancy. The clonotype was recovered from a female donor with multiple sclerosis, enrolled in a pregnancy study. The rearrangement links TRBV5-6 to TRBJ1-5; 7 bases align to TRBD1. CDR3 coding DNA: TGTGCCAGCAGCTTAGAGGGGGCCGGCAATCAGCCCCAGCATTTT. Its translation is CASSLEGAGNQPQHF.